This is a list of T cell receptor beta chains from one sample in a study of control samples from healthy donors and cancer patients. Libraries were prepared by immunoSEQ multiplex PCR; TCRdb keeps only in-frame clonotypes and omits some of them. The repertoire holds tens of thousands of clones, with roughly 90% as singletons. Material for sequencing was blood. All receptors derive from a woman between 65 and 79 years old in good health. CDR3s include the opening cysteine and the closing phenylalanine or tryptophan. Fields, in order: V gene, D gene, J gene, CDR3 protein. D genes are given only for firm matches.

>TRBV3-1/TRBV3-2|TRBD1|TRBJ2-2
CASSQGQGTGELFF
>TRBV13|-|TRBJ2-7
CASSLAGGAYEQYF
>TRBV27|TRBD2|TRBJ2-2
CASSPSGGANTGELFF
>TRBV18|-|TRBJ1-3
CASSQGSGNTIYF
>TRBV5-6|-|TRBJ2-5
CASSLAPGAGHETQYF
>TRBV29-1|-|TRBJ2-6
CSVTESSGANVLTF
>TRBV30|-|TRBJ1-2
CAWSRIVHGYTF
>TRBV3-1/TRBV3-2|-|TRBJ1-5
CASSGGLNQPQHF
>TRBV18|TRBD2|TRBJ2-7
CASSPPSSGSFYEQYF
>TRBV6-5|-|TRBJ1-1
CASPNTMNTEAFF
>TRBV12-3/TRBV12-4|TRBD2|TRBJ2-1
CASRSTGTSKFF
>TRBV20-1|-|TRBJ1-3
CSAAIGNTIYF
>TRBV10-3|-|TRBJ1-2
CAISGPSLSYTF
>TRBV20-1|TRBD1|TRBJ1-2
CSARTGGGYTF
>TRBV10-3|-|TRBJ2-5
CATRLRETQYF